This entry lists 17 T cell receptor beta chains sequenced from one sample in a study of T-cell reconstitution after alpha-beta-depleted transplantation in children. Preparation of the TCRbeta library used unique molecular identifiers. One entry per CDR3 protein, called by TCRdb with MiXCR from the PCR reads. The repertoire holds about 500,000 distinct CDR3 sequences, with around a third as singletons. Sequenced here: PBMCs from the stem cell graft donor, sampled from the stem cell graft. These receptors came from a human donor who donated a stem cell graft to a child with aplastic anemia.

A few counts support this clonotype. The chain carries TRBV5-1 and TRBJ2-3; a weak D match, TRBD2 (6 bases). The CDR3 extends over 15 amino acids. Germline V lookup: CDR1 SGHRS, CDR2 YFSETQ. Trimming shortened V by 7 bases and J by 2 bases, and 17 bases separated the two germline ends. Written as DNA, the CDR3 is TGCGCCAGCGTCCCGACGGGGGTACCCACAGATACGCAGTATTTT. Its translation is CASVPTGVPTDTQYF.

There are a few counts of this clonotype. The chain joins TRBV6-4 to TRBJ2-2; D is undetermined. Germline V gene sequence: CDR1 MRHNA, CDR2 SNTAGT. V was shortened by 2 bases and J by 5 bases, with 6 bases between the two germline ends. This CDR3 comprises 13 residues. CDR3 coding DNA: TGTGCCAGCAGTGACGGTAGTACCGGGGAGCTGTTTTTT. Protein sequence: CASSDGSTGELFF.

The rearrangement links TRBV11-2 to TRBJ1-2; D is ambiguous. V lost 0 bases, J lost 4 bases, and 9 bases lay in between. CDR3 length equals 14 residues. Germline V gene lookup returns CDR1 SGHAT and CDR2 FQNNGV. The CDR3 nucleotides are TGTGCCAGCAGCTTAGAGGGGTCGGGCTATGGCTACACCTTC. Translation gives CASSLEGSGYGYTF.

The chain couples TRBV28 to TRBJ2-5; tentative D call: TRBD1 (5 bases). The CDR3 extends over 14 amino acids. Germline V gives CDR1 MDHEN, CDR2 SYDVKM. V shed 3 bases and J shed 5 bases, with 13 bases lying between them. CDR3 DNA: TGTGCCAGCAGTTTCCAGGGTGTGCGGGAGACCCAGTACTTC. It yields the protein CASSFQGVRETQYF.

In its sample, this clonotype was seen once. The V gene is TRBV20-1, the J gene TRBJ2-4, with 7 bases that match TRBD1. The CDR3 totals 15 residues. Germline V gene lookup returns CDR1 DFQATT and CDR2 SNEGSKA (reference sequence). With 0 bases clipped from V and 6 bases from J, the junction kept 8 bases outside the gene matches. The CDR3 is CSARDEGTVGNIQYF. CDR3 coding DNA: TGCAGTGCTAGAGATGAGGGGACAGTGGGAAACATTCAGTACTTC.

This clonotype came up once. This chain joins TRBV11-3 and TRBJ2-6; D may be TRBD1 (6 bases). V gave up 5 bases and J gave up 2 bases, with 13 bases separating them. Germline-derived CDR1 and CDR2 are SGHNT and YENEEA. CDR3 length: 16 residues. The CDR3 sequence is CASSPYSGAGANVLTF. The CDR3 DNA sequence: TGTGCCAGCAGCCCCTATTCAGGGGCTGGGGCCAACGTCCTGACTTTC.

The V and J genes are TRBV7-3 and TRBJ2-3, with D possibly TRBD1 on 6 matching bases. Germline V gene lookup returns CDR1 SGHTA and CDR2 FQGTGA. Trimming took off 3 bases at V and 2 bases at J, with 12 bases between the two ends. There are 15 residues in the CDR3. CDR3 in amino acids: CASSFRTEYTDTQYF. The CDR3 DNA is TGTGCCAGCAGCTTTAGGACAGAATACACAGATACGCAGTATTTT.

The rearrangement uses TRBV29-1 and TRBJ1-2, with D possibly being TRBD1 (6 bases). The CDR3 length is 13 residues. V was clipped by 6 bases and J by 4 bases, with 15 bases between them. Germline CDR1 is SQVTM and CDR2 is ANQGSEA. CDR3 in amino acids: CSVARGTVYGYTF. CDR3 coding DNA: TGCAGCGTAGCAAGGGGGACGGTCTATGGCTACACCTTC.

The CDR3 bases are TGTGCCAGCAGCCAACTAGTGAAAGTTACAGATACGCAGTATTTT. Protein: CASSQLVKVTDTQYF. V usage is TRBV27 and J usage is TRBJ2-3; D is perhaps TRBD2 (5 bases). In germline, CDR1 is MNHEY, CDR2 SMNVEV (reference sequence). This CDR3 has 15 amino acids. Trimming removed 6 bases from V and 3 bases from J, with 16 bases in between.

This clonotype was detected only a few times. The chain uses TRBV12-3 or TRBV12-4 and TRBJ2-7, with 8 bases that match TRBD1. The CDR3 is made up of 14 amino acids. After removal of 5 bases from V and 4 bases from J, the junction contained 7 bases not matched to a gene. The CDR3: CASSTQGARYEQYF. CDR3 nucleotides: TGTGCCAGCAGTACTCAGGGGGCCAGGTACGAGCAGTACTTC.

This clonotype was counted only a few times. The chain carries TRBV5-4 and TRBJ2-5; maybe TRBD2 (6 bases). CDR1 SGHNT and CDR2 YYREEE come from the germline V gene (reference sequence). V was trimmed by 0 bases and J by 5 bases, leaving 14 bases between them. The length of the CDR3 is 15 residues. CDR3 amino acids: CASSLVGGGGETQYF. The CDR3 DNA sequence: TGTGCCAGCAGCTTGGTCGGGGGAGGTGGGGAGACCCAGTACTTC.

The chain uses TRBV4-3 and TRBJ2-3, with D possibly TRBD1 on 6 matching bases. Germline values: CDR1 LGHNA, CDR2 YSLEER. The CDR3 extends over 16 amino acids. Trimming stripped 5 bases from V and 4 bases from J, with 19 bases between. CDR3 region: CASSERQDGAADTQYF. CDR3 bases: TGCGCCAGCAGCGAAAGACAGGACGGGGCCGCAGATACGCAGTATTTT.

This clonotype came up a few times. This chain uses TRBV29-1 with TRBJ2-5, with 7 bases that match TRBD2. Germline V lookup: CDR1 SQVTM, CDR2 ANQGSEA. CDR3 length: 14 residues. V gave up 3 bases and J gave up 5 bases; unmatched junction bases: 9. This chain's CDR3 is CSVDQGSGGETQYF. In DNA form, the CDR3 reads TGCAGCGTTGATCAAGGGTCCGGGGGGGAGACCCAGTACTTC.

In this sample, this clonotype turned up a few times. The J gene is TRBJ2-3, the V gene TRBV12-3 or TRBV12-4; D not certain. The length of the CDR3 is 13 residues. Deletions cut 7 bases from V and 0 bases from J, with 8 bases between. The CDR3 DNA is TGTGCCAGCATAGGTGAGAGCACAGATACGCAGTATTTT. This codes for CASIGESTDTQYF.

The chain uses TRBV6-4 and TRBJ2-5; D is undetermined. Germline CDR1 and CDR2: MRHNA and SNTAGT. The CDR3 covers 12 residues. V was cut by 2 bases and J by 0 bases, with 1 base left in between. CDR3 protein: CASSDHQETQYF. CDR3 nucleotides: TGTGCCAGCAGTGACCACCAAGAGACCCAGTACTTC.

CDR3 coding DNA: TGTGCCAGCAGCCTCCCAATAGCAGCTGATAACTATGGCTACACCTTC. Translation: CASSLPIAADNYGYTF. V is TRBV13 and J is TRBJ1-2; D remains ambiguous. V was clipped by 5 bases and J by 1 base, with 17 bases between them. Germline V gene data show CDR1 as PRHDT and CDR2 as FYEKMQ (reference sequence). The CDR3 extends over 16 amino acids.

This clonotype was observed a handful of times. The chain carries TRBV20-1 and TRBJ1-1, with D uncertain. The germline V gene encodes CDR1 DFQATT and CDR2 SNEGSKA (reference sequence). CDR3 length: 11 amino acids. V lost 4 bases to trimming and J lost 2 bases, with 5 bases between them. The CDR3 loop reads CSATFNTEAFF. The CDR3 DNA sequence: TGCAGTGCTACCTTCAACACTGAAGCTTTCTTT.